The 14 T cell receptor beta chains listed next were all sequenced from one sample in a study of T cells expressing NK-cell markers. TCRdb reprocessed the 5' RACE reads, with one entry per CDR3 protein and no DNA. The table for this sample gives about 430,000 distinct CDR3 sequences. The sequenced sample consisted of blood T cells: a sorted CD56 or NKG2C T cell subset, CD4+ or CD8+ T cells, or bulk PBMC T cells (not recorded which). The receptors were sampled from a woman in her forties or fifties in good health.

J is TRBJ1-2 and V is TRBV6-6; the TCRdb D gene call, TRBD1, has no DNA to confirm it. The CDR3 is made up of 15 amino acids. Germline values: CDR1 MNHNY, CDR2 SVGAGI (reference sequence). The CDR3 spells CASSYNTGTNYGYTF.

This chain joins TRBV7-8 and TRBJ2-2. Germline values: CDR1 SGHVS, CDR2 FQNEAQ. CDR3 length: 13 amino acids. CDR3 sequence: CASSGRTAGELFF.

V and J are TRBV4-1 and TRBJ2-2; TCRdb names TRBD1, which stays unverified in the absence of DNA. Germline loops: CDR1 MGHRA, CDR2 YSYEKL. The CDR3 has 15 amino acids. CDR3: CASSQGQFFSGELFF.

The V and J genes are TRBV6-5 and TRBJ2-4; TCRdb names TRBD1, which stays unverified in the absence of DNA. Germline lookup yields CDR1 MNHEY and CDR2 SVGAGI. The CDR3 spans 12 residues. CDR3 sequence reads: CASRDRPNIQYF.

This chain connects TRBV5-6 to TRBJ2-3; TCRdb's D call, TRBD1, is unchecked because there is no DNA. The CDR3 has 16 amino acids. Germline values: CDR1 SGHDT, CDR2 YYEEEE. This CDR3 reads CASSRRRGGVLDTQYF. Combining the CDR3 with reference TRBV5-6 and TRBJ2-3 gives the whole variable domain DAGVTQSPTHLIKTRGQQVTLRCSPKSGHDTVSWYQQALGQGPQFIFQYYEEEERQRGNFPDRFSGHQFPNYSSELNVNALLLGDSALYLCASSRRRGGVLDTQYFGPGTRLTVL.

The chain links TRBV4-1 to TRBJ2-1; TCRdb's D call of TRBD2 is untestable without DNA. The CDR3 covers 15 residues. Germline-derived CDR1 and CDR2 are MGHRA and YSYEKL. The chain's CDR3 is CASSHRSGTYNEQFF.

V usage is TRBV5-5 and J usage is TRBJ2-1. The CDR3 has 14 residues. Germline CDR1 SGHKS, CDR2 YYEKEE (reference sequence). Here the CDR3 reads CASSWGLLGNEQFF.

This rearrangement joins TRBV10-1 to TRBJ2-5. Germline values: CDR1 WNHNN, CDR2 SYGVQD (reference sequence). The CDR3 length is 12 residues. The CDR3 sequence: CASSAGSETQYF.

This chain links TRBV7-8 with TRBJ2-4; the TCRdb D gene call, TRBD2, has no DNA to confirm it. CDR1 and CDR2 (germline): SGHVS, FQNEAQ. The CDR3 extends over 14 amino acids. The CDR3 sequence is CASTPSGSRNIQYF. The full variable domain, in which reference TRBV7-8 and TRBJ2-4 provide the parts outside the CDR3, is GAGVSQSPRYKVAKRGQDVALRCDPISGHVSLFWYQQALGQGPEFLTYFQNEAQLDKSGLPSDRFFAERPEGSVSTLKIQRTQQEDSAVYLCASTPSGSRNIQYFGAGTRLSVL.

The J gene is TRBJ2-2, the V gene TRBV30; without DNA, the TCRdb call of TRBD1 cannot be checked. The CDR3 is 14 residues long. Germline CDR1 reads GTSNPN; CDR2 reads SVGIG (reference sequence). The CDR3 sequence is CAWSTGRNTGELFF. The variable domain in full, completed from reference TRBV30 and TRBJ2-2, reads SQTIHQWPATLVQPVGSPLSLECTVEGTSNPNLYWYRQAAGRGLQLLFYSVGIGQISSEVPQNLSASRPQDRQFILSSKKLLLSDSGFYLCAWSTGRNTGELFFGEGSRLTVL.

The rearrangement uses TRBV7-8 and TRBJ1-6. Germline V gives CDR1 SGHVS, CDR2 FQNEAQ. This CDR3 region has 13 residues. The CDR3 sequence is CASRRDYDSPLHF.

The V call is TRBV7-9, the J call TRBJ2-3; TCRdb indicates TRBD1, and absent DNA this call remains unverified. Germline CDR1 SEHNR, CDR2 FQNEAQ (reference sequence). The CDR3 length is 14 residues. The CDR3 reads CASAGRGGRDTQYF.

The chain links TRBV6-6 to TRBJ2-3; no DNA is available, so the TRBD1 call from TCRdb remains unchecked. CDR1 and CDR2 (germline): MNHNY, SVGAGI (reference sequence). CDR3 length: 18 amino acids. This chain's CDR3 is CASSYSGFGGKGTDTQYF.

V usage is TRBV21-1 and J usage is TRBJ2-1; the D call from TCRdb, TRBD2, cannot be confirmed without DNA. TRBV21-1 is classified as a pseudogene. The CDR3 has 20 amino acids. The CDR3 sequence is CASSNRGGTSGSRPKDEQFF.